The source of this T cell receptor (beta chain) is a study of T cells in Graves' hyperthyroidism and ophthalmopathy. The CDR3 regions of TCR beta were amplified from RNA transcripts. TCR CDR3 underwent first-round RT-PCR with the HTBI primer set. A single record per CDR3 protein comes from TCRdb applying MiXCR to the multiplex PCR reads. The sample lists 340,000 or so distinct CDR3 sequences; 15% to 20% were seen once. This TCR was recovered from a woman aged 45 to 65 with Graves' hyperthyroidism. The sequenced sample was blood.

The CDR3, as DNA: TGTGCCAGCTCGGACAGGGGAGGCACCGGGGAGCTGTTTTTT. The encoded protein is CASSDRGGTGELFF. V is TRBV3-1 and J is TRBJ2-2; 9 bases match TRBD1. CDR3 size: 14 residues. The germline CDR1 and CDR2 sequences are LGHDT and YNNKEL (reference sequence). V shed 8 bases and J 4 bases; nucleotides not matched to a gene: 5.